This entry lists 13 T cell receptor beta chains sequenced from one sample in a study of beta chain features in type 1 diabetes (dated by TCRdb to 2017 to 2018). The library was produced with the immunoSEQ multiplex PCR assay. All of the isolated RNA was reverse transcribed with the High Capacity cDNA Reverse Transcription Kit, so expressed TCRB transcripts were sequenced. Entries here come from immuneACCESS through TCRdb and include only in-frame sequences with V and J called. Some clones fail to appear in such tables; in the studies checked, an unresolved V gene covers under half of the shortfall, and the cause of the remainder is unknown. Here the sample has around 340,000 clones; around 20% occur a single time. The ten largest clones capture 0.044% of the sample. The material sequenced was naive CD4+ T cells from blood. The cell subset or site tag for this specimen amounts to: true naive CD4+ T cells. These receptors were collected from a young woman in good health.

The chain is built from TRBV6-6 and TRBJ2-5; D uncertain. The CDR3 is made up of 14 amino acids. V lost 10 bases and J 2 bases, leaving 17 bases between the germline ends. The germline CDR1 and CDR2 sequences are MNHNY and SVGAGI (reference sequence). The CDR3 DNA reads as TGTGCCACTTGGGCCCCAGGCCTGCAAGAGACCCAGTACTTC. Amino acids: CATWAPGLQETQYF.

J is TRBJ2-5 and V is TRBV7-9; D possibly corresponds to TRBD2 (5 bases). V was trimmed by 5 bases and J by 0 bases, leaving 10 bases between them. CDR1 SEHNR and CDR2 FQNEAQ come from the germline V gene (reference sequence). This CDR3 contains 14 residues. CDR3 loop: CASSRNGNQETQYF. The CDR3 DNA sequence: TGTGCCAGCAGCCGTAACGGGAACCAAGAGACCCAGTACTTC.

This CDR3 is CASAVTGDGYTF. The CDR3, as DNA: TGTGCCAGCGCCGTTACAGGAGATGGCTACACCTTC. The rearrangement links TRBV7-9 to TRBJ1-2; a weak D match, TRBD1 (5 bases). Germline V gene data show CDR1 as SEHNR and CDR2 as FQNEAQ (reference sequence). CDR3 length equals 12 residues. V lost 8 bases and J lost 6, with 13 bases in between.

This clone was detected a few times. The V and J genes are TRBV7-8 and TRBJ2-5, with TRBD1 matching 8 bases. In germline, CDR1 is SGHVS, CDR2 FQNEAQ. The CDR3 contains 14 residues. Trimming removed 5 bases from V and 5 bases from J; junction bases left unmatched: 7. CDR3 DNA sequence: TGTGCCAGCAGCCCAGGGACAGGCCAGGAGACCCAGTACTTC. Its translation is CASSPGTGQETQYF.

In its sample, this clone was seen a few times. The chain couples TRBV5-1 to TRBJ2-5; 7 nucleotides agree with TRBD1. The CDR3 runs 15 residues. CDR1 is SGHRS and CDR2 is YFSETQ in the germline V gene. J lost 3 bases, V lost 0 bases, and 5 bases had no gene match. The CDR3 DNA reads TGCGCCAGCAGCTTGGCCGTCGGACAGGAAGAGACCCAGTACTTC. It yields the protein CASSLAVGQEETQYF.

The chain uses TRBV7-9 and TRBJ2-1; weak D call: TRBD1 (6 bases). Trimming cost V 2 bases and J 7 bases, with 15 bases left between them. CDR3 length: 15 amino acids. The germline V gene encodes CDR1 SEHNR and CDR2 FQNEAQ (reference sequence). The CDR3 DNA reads TGTGCCAGCAGCTTAAGTACAGGGTCCTGGAATGAGCAGTTCTTC. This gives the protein CASSLSTGSWNEQFF.

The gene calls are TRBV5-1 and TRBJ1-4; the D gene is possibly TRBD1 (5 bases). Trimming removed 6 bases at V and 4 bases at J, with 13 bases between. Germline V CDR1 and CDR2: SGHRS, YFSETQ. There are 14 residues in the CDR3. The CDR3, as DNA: TGCGCCAGCACCTCGACAGACCTTAATGAAAAACTGTTTTTT. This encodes CASTSTDLNEKLFF.

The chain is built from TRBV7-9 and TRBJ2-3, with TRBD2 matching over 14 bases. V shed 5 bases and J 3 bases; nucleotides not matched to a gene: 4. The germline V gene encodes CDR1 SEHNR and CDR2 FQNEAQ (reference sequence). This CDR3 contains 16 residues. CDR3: CASSIRTSGGTDTQYF. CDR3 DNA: TGTGCCAGCAGCATACGGACTAGCGGGGGGACAGATACGCAGTATTTT.

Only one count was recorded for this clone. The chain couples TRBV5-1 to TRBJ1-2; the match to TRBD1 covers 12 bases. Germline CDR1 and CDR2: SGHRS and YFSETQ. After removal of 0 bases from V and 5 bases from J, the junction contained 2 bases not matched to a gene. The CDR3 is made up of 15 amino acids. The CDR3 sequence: CASSLVGQGAYGYTF. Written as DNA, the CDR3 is TGCGCCAGCAGCTTGGTGGGACAGGGGGCGTATGGCTACACCTTC. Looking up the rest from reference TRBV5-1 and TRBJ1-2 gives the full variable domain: KAGVTQTPRYLIKTRGQQVTLSCSPISGHRSVSWYQQTPGQGLQFLFEYFSETQRNKGNFPGRFSGRQFSNSRSEMNVSTLELGDSALYLCASSLVGQGAYGYTFGSGTRLTVV.

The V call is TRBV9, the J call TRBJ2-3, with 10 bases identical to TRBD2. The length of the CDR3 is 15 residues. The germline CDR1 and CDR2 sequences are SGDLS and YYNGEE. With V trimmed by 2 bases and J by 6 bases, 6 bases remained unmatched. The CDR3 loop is CASSVRSSGGDTQYF. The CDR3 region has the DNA TGTGCCAGCAGCGTCCGGAGTAGCGGGGGGGATACGCAGTATTTT.

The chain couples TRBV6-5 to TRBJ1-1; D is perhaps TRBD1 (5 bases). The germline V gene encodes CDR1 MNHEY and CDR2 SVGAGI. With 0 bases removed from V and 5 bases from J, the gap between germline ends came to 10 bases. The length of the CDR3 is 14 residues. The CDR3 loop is CASSYSLRGTEAFF. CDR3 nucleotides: TGTGCCAGCAGTTACTCGCTCCGGGGGACTGAAGCTTTCTTT.

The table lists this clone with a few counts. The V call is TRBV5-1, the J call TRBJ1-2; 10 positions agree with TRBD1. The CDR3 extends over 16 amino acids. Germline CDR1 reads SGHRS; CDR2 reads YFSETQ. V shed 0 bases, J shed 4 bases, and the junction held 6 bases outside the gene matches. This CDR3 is CASSLVGQGGLYGYTF. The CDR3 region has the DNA TGCGCCAGCAGCTTGGTCGGACAGGGGGGCCTCTATGGCTACACCTTC. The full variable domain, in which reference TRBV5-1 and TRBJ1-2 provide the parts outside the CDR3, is KAGVTQTPRYLIKTRGQQVTLSCSPISGHRSVSWYQQTPGQGLQFLFEYFSETQRNKGNFPGRFSGRQFSNSRSEMNVSTLELGDSALYLCASSLVGQGGLYGYTFGSGTRLTVV.

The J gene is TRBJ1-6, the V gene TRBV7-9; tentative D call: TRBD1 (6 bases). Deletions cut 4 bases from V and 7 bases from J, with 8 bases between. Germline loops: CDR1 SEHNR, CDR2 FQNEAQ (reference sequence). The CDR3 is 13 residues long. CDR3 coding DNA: TGTGCCAGCAGCTGGGACACCAATTCACCCCTCCACTTT. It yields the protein CASSWDTNSPLHF.